This T cell receptor (beta chain) came from a study of blood T cell repertoires in COVID-19. Study at large: Acute-phase and convalescent COVID-19 samples originated in the United States, Italy and Spain. PBMCs, B-cell-depleted T cells, or T cells provided the cDNA or gDNA that made up the material.

Original methodology: How many nucleated cells were present was estimated from reference gene primer amplification. Here immunoSEQ multiplex PCR was the method, and the copy in TCRdb shows in-frame clones only, minus some. Clone size and V and J calls were adopted from that table, with D and trimming inferred from the DNA. The data show approximately 260,000 clones, with roughly 90% seen just once and around 2% held by the top ten. This clonotype originated in a man in his fifties or sixties with acute or convalescent COVID-19. What was sequenced was peripheral blood.

The CDR3 protein is CASSQEGRVPGELFF. The CDR3 DNA sequence: TGTGCCAGCAGCCAAGAGGGCAGGGTCCCCGGGGAGCTGTTTTTT. This sequence joins TRBV14 and TRBJ2-2; D might be TRBD1 (5 bases). The CDR3 runs to 15 residues. The germline CDR1 and CDR2 sequences are SGHDN and FVKESK. Deletions cut 0 bases from V and 6 bases from J, with 11 bases between.